Each of the 23 T cell receptor beta chains below was sequenced from the same sample in a study of identical twins. TCRdb reanalysed the 5' RACE reads using MiXCR and keeps one entry per CDR3 protein. The table lists over 600,000 distinct CDR3 sequences, around 21% of them singletons. A further study also used this sample, focusing on T cells expressing NK-cell markers.

Material for sequencing was PBMCs. The receptors shown here come from a woman between 18 and 29 years old in good health.

This clonotype appeared many times. The rearrangement joins TRBV29-1 to TRBJ2-2, with a tentative D call TRBD2 (5 bases). CDR1 and CDR2 from the germline V gene are SQVTM and ANQGSEA. V lost 7 bases and J 7 bases, leaving 13 bases between the germline ends. This CDR3 has 12 amino acids. The chain's CDR3 is CSGAARGGELFF. The CDR3 DNA follows: TGCAGCGGAGCAGCCCGGGGCGGGGAGCTGTTTTTT.

This clonotype was counted a few times. The chain has TRBV12-3 or TRBV12-4 and TRBJ1-1; D unclear. The CDR3 loop spans 11 amino acids. V shed 5 bases and J shed 8 bases, with 9 bases lying between them. CDR3 sequence reads: CASSPRAEAFF. CDR3 nucleotide sequence: TGTGCCAGCAGTCCCCGCGCGGAAGCTTTCTTT.

J is TRBJ2-7 and V is TRBV5-1; D unclear. This CDR3 has 16 amino acids. CDR1 and CDR2 (germline): SGHRS, YFSETQ. V was pared by 0 bases and J by 3 bases, with 16 bases between. This CDR3 is CASSLAGHYADYEQYF. DNA for the CDR3: TGCGCCAGCAGCTTGGCAGGCCACTATGCGGACTACGAGCAGTACTTC. The full variable domain, rest sourced from reference TRBV5-1 and TRBJ2-7, is KAGVTQTPRYLIKTRGQQVTLSCSPISGHRSVSWYQQTPGQGLQFLFEYFSETQRNKGNFPGRFSGRQFSNSRSEMNVSTLELGDSALYLCASSLAGHYADYEQYFGPGTRLTVT.

This clonotype appeared many times. The chain couples TRBV6-5 to TRBJ2-6, with D tentatively TRBD1 (6 bases). Germline V gene sequence: CDR1 MNHEY, CDR2 SVGAGI. The V and J ends lost 7 bases and 2 bases respectively, with 9 bases between them. CDR3 size: 14 residues. The CDR3 sequence: CASKTGTGANVLTF. CDR3 coding DNA: TGTGCCAGCAAAACAGGGACTGGGGCCAACGTCCTGACTTTC.

CDR3 bases: TGTGCCAGCAGTTCACTAGCGGGGGGGGCATTTAGCTACGAGCAGTACTTC. Translating it yields CASSSLAGGAFSYEQYF. This chain joins TRBV12-3 or TRBV12-4 and TRBJ2-7, with TRBD2 matching 13 bases. The CDR3 runs 17 residues. V gave up 4 bases and J gave up 3 bases; unmatched junction bases: 9.

This clonotype has ten or more counts. The CDR3 here is CAWREGLGRYTEAFF. DNA of the CDR3: TGTGCCTGGAGAGAGGGTTTAGGGCGGTACACTGAAGCTTTCTTT. V usage is TRBV30 and J usage is TRBJ1-1; D not resolved. The CDR3 is 15 residues long. The V end lost 3 bases, the J end lost 3 bases, and 17 bases lay between the germline ends. Germline V gives CDR1 GTSNPN, CDR2 SVGIG (reference sequence).

This clonotype has more than one count but fewer than ten. The V and J genes are TRBV15 and TRBJ2-2, with D possibly matching TRBD2 (5 bases). Trimming stripped 8 bases from V and 0 bases from J, with 10 bases between. The CDR3 extends over 14 amino acids. Per germline, CDR1 LNHNV and CDR2 YYDKDF (reference sequence). The DNA of the CDR3 is TGTGCCACCCGGACTGATTCGAACACCGGGGAGCTGTTTTTT. It translates to CATRTDSNTGELFF.

This clonotype was seen a few times. This sequence joins TRBV7-2 and TRBJ2-5; possibly TRBD2 for D (6 bases). V lost 5 bases, J lost 7 bases, and 14 bases lay in between. This CDR3 has 13 residues. Per the germline V gene, CDR1 is SGHTA and CDR2 is FQGNSA. The CDR3 region has the DNA TGTGCCAGCAGCCCCGCCCGGGGAGGGACCCAGTACTTC. Translation: CASSPARGGTQYF.

V usage is TRBV12-5 and J usage is TRBJ2-1; TRBD2 aligns across 7 bases. CDR3 length: 18 amino acids. From germline, CDR1 is LGHNT and CDR2 FRNRAP. J was trimmed by 9 bases and V by 2 bases; bases with no gene match: 19. CDR3 in amino acids: CASGLPATSTLSGGEQFF. The CDR3 DNA sequence: TGTGCTAGTGGTTTGCCGGCGACTAGCACCCTAAGCGGCGGTGAGCAGTTCTTC.

About this clonotype: At one end, the junction sequence differs from germline, possibly due to a read error. The chain has TRBV10-3 and TRBJ2-5; TRBD2 agrees at 8 bases. This CDR3 region has 14 residues. Germline CDR1 ENHRY, CDR2 SYGVKD. CDR3 amino acids: CATSSGTLKKTQYF. CDR3 nucleotides: TGTGCCACCAGTAGCGGGACTCTGAAGAAGACCCAGTACTTC.

This rearrangement joins TRBV5-5 to TRBJ2-1, with D unclear. The CDR3 has 17 residues. V was clipped by 0 bases and J by 3 bases, with 16 bases between them. Germline CDR1 SGHKS, CDR2 YYEKEE (reference sequence). This CDR3 is CASSLGRMNPSYNEQFF. The CDR3 DNA reads TGTGCCAGCAGCTTGGGGCGGATGAACCCGAGCTACAATGAGCAGTTCTTC.

This chain uses TRBV12-3 or TRBV12-4 with TRBJ2-1, with no clear D. The CDR3 totals 13 residues. Trimming stripped 7 bases from V and 6 bases from J, with 13 bases between. The DNA of the CDR3 is TGTGCCAGCACCCGCCGCCCCGTCAATGAGCAGTTCTTC. This codes for CASTRRPVNEQFF.

The chain uses TRBV20-1 and TRBJ1-5; D remains unclear. V dropped 5 bases and J dropped 1 base, with 9 bases sitting between them. The CDR3 covers 13 residues. The germline V gene has CDR1 DFQATT and CDR2 SNEGSKA (reference sequence). The CDR3 loop reads CSALEDSNQPQHF. The CDR3 nucleotides are TGCAGTGCTTTAGAGGACAGCAATCAGCCCCAGCATTTT.

This clonotype was seen only a few times. V is TRBV20-1 and J is TRBJ2-7; 9 bases line up with TRBD2. This CDR3 spans 15 amino acids. V dropped 0 bases and J dropped 4; count of bases not matched to a gene: 7. Germline loops: CDR1 DFQATT, CDR2 SNEGSKA (reference sequence). CDR3 protein: CSARDASGNIYEQYF. In nucleotides, the CDR3 is TGCAGTGCTAGAGATGCTAGCGGGAACATTTACGAGCAGTACTTC.

The rearrangement uses TRBV9 and TRBJ2-3; D possibly uses TRBD1 or TRBD2 (5 bases each). The CDR3 consists of 16 residues. Trimming removed 7 bases from V and 1 base from J, with 19 bases in between. CDR1 is SGDLS and CDR2 is YYNGEE in the germline V gene. The CDR3 DNA sequence: TGTGCCAGCGCCGAGGGACCGGTGGTCGGCACAGATACGCAGTATTTT. It codes for CASAEGPVVGTDTQYF. Looking up the rest from reference TRBV9 and TRBJ2-3 gives the full variable domain: DSGVTQTPKHLITATGQRVTLRCSPRSGDLSVYWYQQSLDQGLQFLIQYYNGEERAKGNILERFSAQQFPDLHSELNLSSLELGDSALYFCASAEGPVVGTDTQYFGPGTRLTVL.

The chain carries TRBV13 and TRBJ1-5; a weak D match, TRBD1 (6 bases). This CDR3 region has 15 residues. V gave up 5 bases and J gave up 5 bases, with 16 bases separating them. Germline lookup yields CDR1 PRHDT and CDR2 FYEKMQ (reference sequence). CDR3 coding DNA: TGTGCCAGCAGCGGACCGACAGGACTAGATCAGCCCCAGCATTTT. Protein: CASSGPTGLDQPQHF.

The chain carries TRBV7-9 and TRBJ2-3; D gene ambiguous. Germline CDR1 and CDR2: SEHNR and FQNEAQ (reference sequence). Deletions cut 8 bases from V and 1 base from J, with 16 bases between. CDR3 length: 15 residues. This chain's CDR3 is CASHVGAAGTDTQYF. CDR3 bases: TGTGCCAGCCACGTGGGCGCGGCTGGCACAGATACGCAGTATTTT. The variable domain in full, completed from reference TRBV7-9 and TRBJ2-3, reads DTGVSQNPRHKITKRGQNVTFRCDPISEHNRLYWYRQTLGQGPEFLTYFQNEAQLEKSRLLSDRFSAERPKGSFSTLEIQRTEQGDSAMYLCASHVGAAGTDTQYFGPGTRLTVL.

The chain is built from TRBV6-2 or TRBV6-3 and TRBJ1-1; no definite D call. Trimming pared 3 bases from V and 7 bases from J, leaving 9 bases between. The CDR3 is 12 amino acids. Germline-derived CDR1 and CDR2 are MNHEY and SVGEGT. The CDR3 here is CASSYMGNEAFF. The CDR3 DNA sequence: TGTGCCAGCAGTTATATGGGAAATGAAGCTTTCTTT.

This clonotype was seen only a few times. The gene calls are TRBV20-1 and TRBJ2-1; D unresolved. Germline-derived CDR1 and CDR2 are DFQATT and SNEGSKA (reference sequence). CDR3 size: 14 residues. V gave up 1 base and J gave up 5 bases, with 12 bases separating them. In nucleotides, the CDR3 is TGCAGTGCTAGAGGGTCGCGGACGAACAATGAGCAGTTCTTC. It is translated as CSARGSRTNNEQFF.

This chain connects TRBV7-9 to TRBJ1-1; D may be TRBD1 (6 bases). In germline, CDR1 is SEHNR, CDR2 FQNEAQ (reference sequence). This CDR3 region has 15 residues. V shed 7 bases and J shed 1 base, with 16 bases lying between them. CDR3 sequence: CASTILQGTNTEAFF. In DNA form, the CDR3 reads TGTGCCAGCACCATTTTACAGGGAACGAACACTGAAGCTTTCTTT.

This rearrangement joins TRBV30 to TRBJ2-7; D possibly uses TRBD1 or TRBD2 (5 bases each). V was clipped by 4 bases and J by 12 bases, with 16 bases between them. Germline CDR1 is GTSNPN and CDR2 is SVGIG (reference sequence). The CDR3 has 11 residues. This CDR3 reads CAWIGGIGSYF. As DNA, the CDR3 is TGTGCCTGGATTGGGGGAATTGGGTCGTACTTC.

The table lists this clonotype with many counts. The chain uses TRBV20-1 and TRBJ2-3, with 8 bases identical to TRBD2. The CDR3 contains 12 residues. Germline V gene data show CDR1 as DFQATT and CDR2 as SNEGSKA (reference sequence). The CDR3 region has the DNA TGCATCCCTAGCGGGAGCACAGATACGCAGTATTTT. Encoded protein: CIPSGSTDTQYF.

The rearrangement joins TRBV20-1 to TRBJ2-5; tentatively, D is TRBD1 (5 bases). CDR1 and CDR2 from the germline V gene are DFQATT and SNEGSKA (reference sequence). V dropped 1 base and J dropped 5 bases, with 17 bases sitting between them. The CDR3 is made up of 15 amino acids. The CDR3 DNA reads as TGCAGTGCTAGAGGACGGACACGCCCTGGGGAGACCCAGTACTTC. Protein product: CSARGRTRPGETQYF.